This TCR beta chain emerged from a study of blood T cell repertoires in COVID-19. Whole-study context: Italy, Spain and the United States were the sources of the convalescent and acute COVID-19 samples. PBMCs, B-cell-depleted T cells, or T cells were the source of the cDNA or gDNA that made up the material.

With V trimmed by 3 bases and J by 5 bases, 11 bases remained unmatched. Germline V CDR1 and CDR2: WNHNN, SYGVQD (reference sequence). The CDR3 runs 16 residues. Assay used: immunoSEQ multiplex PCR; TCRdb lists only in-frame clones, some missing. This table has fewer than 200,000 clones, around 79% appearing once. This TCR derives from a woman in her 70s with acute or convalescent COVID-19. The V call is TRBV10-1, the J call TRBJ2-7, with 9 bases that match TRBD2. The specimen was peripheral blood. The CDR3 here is CASSDRISGSFDEQYF. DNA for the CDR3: TGCGCCAGCAGTGATCGAATTAGCGGGAGCTTCGACGAGCAGTACTTC.